The rows below give T cell receptor beta chains drawn from one sample of a study of cytomegalovirus exposure and HLA in healthy donors. Data came from immunoSEQ multiplex PCR; TCRdb stores just in-frame clones and leaves some out. The sample lists some 150,000 clones, 70% to 85% occurring once. The sample comprised PBMCs. The receptors derive from a male donor in good health and CMV-seronegative. CDR3s include the opening cysteine and the closing phenylalanine or tryptophan. A D gene is named only where the DNA matches it firmly. Some rows mark clone size as missing; the rest say once, few, many or name a class of expanded clone.

v_gene: TRBV5-1
d_gene: TRBD2
abundance: -
j_gene: TRBJ2-1
CDR3nt: TGCGCCAGCAGCTTGGAACTAGCGGGAGGGAATGAGCAGTTCTTC
CDR3aa: CASSLELAGGNEQFF

v_gene: TRBV18
d_gene: -
abundance: -
j_gene: TRBJ1-6
CDR3nt: TGTGCCAGCTCCTCCATCGGTTATAATTCACCCCTCCACTTT
CDR3aa: CASSSIGYNSPLHF

v_gene: TRBV9
d_gene: TRBD1
abundance: -
j_gene: TRBJ1-1
CDR3nt: TGTGCCAGCAGCGTAGGACAGGGGTTCATGAACACTGAAGCTTTCTTT
CDR3aa: CASSVGQGFMNTEAFF

v_gene: TRBV4-2
d_gene: -
abundance: -
j_gene: TRBJ2-7
CDR3nt: TGTGCCAGCAGCCAAGAGGTTGGGACTGGCGCCGAGCAGTACTTC
CDR3aa: CASSQEVGTGAEQYF

v_gene: TRBV13
d_gene: TRBD1
abundance: -
j_gene: TRBJ1-2
CDR3nt: TGTGCCAGCTACAGGGTAGGGGGACAGGGGGCTTTTGGCTACACCTTC
CDR3aa: CASYRVGGQGAFGYTF

v_gene: TRBV7-9
d_gene: TRBD2
abundance: -
j_gene: TRBJ2-1
CDR3nt: TGTGCCAGCAGCTTATTCCTAGCGGGGGTGGACTACAATGAGCAGTTCTTC
CDR3aa: CASSLFLAGVDYNEQFF

v_gene: TRBV7-2
d_gene: -
abundance: -
j_gene: TRBJ1-1
CDR3nt: TGTGCCAGCAGCTTAGGTGGCAGGGCCAGTAGTGAAGCTTTCTTT
CDR3aa: CASSLGGRASSEAFF

v_gene: TRBV6-6
d_gene: TRBD1
abundance: -
j_gene: TRBJ1-6
CDR3nt: TGTGCCAGCATTTCGACAGGGGCCCTCGATTCACCCCTCCACTTT
CDR3aa: CASISTGALDSPLHF

v_gene: TRBV5-4
d_gene: -
abundance: -
j_gene: TRBJ2-2
CDR3nt: TGTGCCAGCAGCTTTGAAGGGGTGGTGGCCGGGGAGCTGTTTTTT
CDR3aa: CASSFEGVVAGELFF

v_gene: TRBV6-1
d_gene: TRBD2
abundance: -
j_gene: TRBJ2-7
CDR3nt: TGTGCCACCCGACTAAGCGGGAGGGCCTACGAGCAGTACTTC
CDR3aa: CATRLSGRAYEQYF

v_gene: TRBV28
d_gene: -
abundance: -
j_gene: TRBJ2-7
CDR3nt: TGTGCCAGCACCACCCAGGGTATGCGATCCTACGAGCAGTACTTC
CDR3aa: CASTTQGMRSYEQYF

v_gene: TRBV18
d_gene: -
abundance: -
j_gene: TRBJ1-1
CDR3nt: TGTGCCAGCTCACCACCGGGCACGATTCCAGCTTTCTTT
CDR3aa: CASSPPGTIPAFF

v_gene: TRBV9
d_gene: TRBD2
abundance: once
j_gene: TRBJ2-3
CDR3nt: TGTGCCAGCAGCTCGGGACTAGCGGGGGGAGGAGATACGCAGTATTTT
CDR3aa: CASSSGLAGGGDTQYF

v_gene: TRBV27
d_gene: -
abundance: -
j_gene: TRBJ1-6
CDR3nt: TGTGCCAGCAGTTTGAGGAAATCACCCCTCCACTTT
CDR3aa: CASSLRKSPLHF

v_gene: TRBV6-1
d_gene: -
abundance: -
j_gene: TRBJ1-2
CDR3nt: TGTGCCAGCAGTCAGGCCGGGACGGCGGGGGGTGGCTACACCTTC
CDR3aa: CASSQAGTAGGGYTF

v_gene: TRBV7-2
d_gene: -
abundance: -
j_gene: TRBJ1-5
CDR3nt: TGTGCCAGCAGCTTCCGGGGAGATAATCAGCCCCAGCATTTT
CDR3aa: CASSFRGDNQPQHF

v_gene: TRBV19
d_gene: TRBD1
abundance: -
j_gene: TRBJ1-5
CDR3nt: TGTGCCAGTAGTCGAATTATAGGGGGCGGGAAATATAGCAATCAGCCCCAGCATTTT
CDR3aa: CASSRIIGGGKYSNQPQHF

v_gene: TRBV28
d_gene: TRBD1
abundance: -
j_gene: TRBJ2-1
CDR3nt: TGTGCCAGCAGGCGACATCGCAGGACAGGGGCGAATGAGCAGTTCTTC
CDR3aa: CASRRHRRTGANEQFF

v_gene: TRBV2
d_gene: TRBD1
abundance: -
j_gene: TRBJ1-5
CDR3nt: TGCGCCAGCAGTGAACGAGCCAGGGGGCTCAATCAGCCCCAGCATTTT
CDR3aa: CASSERARGLNQPQHF

v_gene: TRBV16
d_gene: -
abundance: -
j_gene: TRBJ1-6
CDR3nt: TGTGCCAGCAGCCAATCGTGGAGGGAAGGCTCACCCCTCCACTTT
CDR3aa: CASSQSWREGSPLHF

v_gene: TRBV4-2
d_gene: TRBD2
abundance: few
j_gene: TRBJ2-1
CDR3nt: TGTGCCAGCAGCCAAAATAGCGGGGGGAAGTACAATGAGCAGTTCTTC
CDR3aa: CASSQNSGGKYNEQFF

v_gene: TRBV7-2
d_gene: TRBD2
abundance: -
j_gene: TRBJ2-1
CDR3nt: TGTGCCAGCAGGTTCCCGGGACTAGCGGCGAACAATGAGCAGTTCTTC
CDR3aa: CASRFPGLAANNEQFF

v_gene: TRBV18
d_gene: -
abundance: -
j_gene: TRBJ2-1
CDR3nt: TGTGCCAGCTCACCTCTCCCGAAGGGGAGGGGGGAGAATGAGCAGTTCTTC
CDR3aa: CASSPLPKGRGENEQFF

v_gene: TRBV4-2
d_gene: -
abundance: -
j_gene: TRBJ1-2
CDR3nt: TGTGCCAGCAGACCAAGAAACCCCGAGGGTGGCTACACCTTC
CDR3aa: CASRPRNPEGGYTF

v_gene: TRBV11-2
d_gene: -
abundance: -
j_gene: TRBJ1-3
CDR3nt: TGTGCCAGCAGTCCAACAGGAAACACCATATATTTT
CDR3aa: CASSPTGNTIYF

v_gene: TRBV7-8
d_gene: -
abundance: -
j_gene: TRBJ1-1
CDR3nt: TGTGCCAGCAGCTACCAGACAGGTTGGAACACTGAAGCTTTCTTT
CDR3aa: CASSYQTGWNTEAFF

v_gene: TRBV14
d_gene: TRBD1
abundance: once
j_gene: TRBJ2-4
CDR3nt: TGTGCCAGCAGCCAAGCAACAACAGGGGGCGGGAACATTCAGTACTTC
CDR3aa: CASSQATTGGGNIQYF

v_gene: TRBV7-2
d_gene: TRBD2
abundance: -
j_gene: TRBJ2-1
CDR3nt: TGTGCCAGCAGCTCTCCGGGGGGGCTCGCTCCCGAGGGGCAGTTCTTC
CDR3aa: CASSSPGGLAPEGQFF

v_gene: TRBV4-3
d_gene: -
abundance: -
j_gene: TRBJ1-1
CDR3nt: TGCGCCAGCAGCCAAGATTTACAGTTGAACACTGAAGCTTTCTTT
CDR3aa: CASSQDLQLNTEAFF

v_gene: TRBV10-3
d_gene: TRBD2
abundance: -
j_gene: TRBJ2-1
CDR3nt: TGTGCCATCAGTGAAGCCGGGACTAGCGTTATGCACAATGAGCAGTTCTTC
CDR3aa: CAISEAGTSVMHNEQFF

v_gene: TRBV10-1
d_gene: TRBD2
abundance: -
j_gene: TRBJ2-1
CDR3nt: TGCGCCAGCAGTGAAGGTAGCGGGGGGCACAATGAGCAGTTCTTC
CDR3aa: CASSEGSGGHNEQFF

v_gene: TRBV7-9
d_gene: -
abundance: -
j_gene: TRBJ2-2
CDR3nt: TGTTCCAGCAGCTCCCTGTGGAGAGGGTACACCGGGGAGCTGTTTTTT
CDR3aa: CSSSSLWRGYTGELFF

v_gene: TRBV4-1
d_gene: TRBD1
abundance: -
j_gene: TRBJ2-6
CDR3nt: TGCGCCAGCAGCCAATCCGGACAGGGCAGCCAATCTGGGGCCAACGTCCTGACTTTC
CDR3aa: CASSQSGQGSQSGANVLTF

v_gene: TRBV7-3
d_gene: TRBD1
abundance: -
j_gene: TRBJ2-1
CDR3nt: TGTACCAGCAGTTCGGGACAGGGCTACAATGAGCAGTTCTTC
CDR3aa: CTSSSGQGYNEQFF

v_gene: TRBV27
d_gene: TRBD2
abundance: -
j_gene: TRBJ2-7
CDR3nt: TGTGCCAGCAGTCCGTACCTAGCGGTCTCCTACGAGCAGTACTTC
CDR3aa: CASSPYLAVSYEQYF

v_gene: TRBV28
d_gene: TRBD2
abundance: -
j_gene: TRBJ2-1
CDR3nt: TGTGCCAGCAGCTCGAAGCGGGAGCGGCATGAGCAGTTCTTC
CDR3aa: CASSSKRERHEQFF

v_gene: TRBV2
d_gene: TRBD1
abundance: -
j_gene: TRBJ1-1
CDR3nt: TGTGCCAGCAGTGTACAGGGGTTAAACACTGAAGCTTTCTTT
CDR3aa: CASSVQGLNTEAFF

v_gene: TRBV10-1
d_gene: -
abundance: few
j_gene: TRBJ2-7
CDR3nt: TGCGCCAGCAGTGTAACAAAGGGGAAGACAGCCTACGAGCAGTACTTC
CDR3aa: CASSVTKGKTAYEQYF

v_gene: TRBV7-9
d_gene: -
abundance: -
j_gene: TRBJ1-3
CDR3nt: TGTGCCAGCAGCTCTAGGACTCGACCTGGGGACACCATATATTTT
CDR3aa: CASSSRTRPGDTIYF

v_gene: TRBV15
d_gene: -
abundance: -
j_gene: TRBJ1-3
CDR3nt: TGTGCCACCAGCAGAGATGGAGGTTTCGGAAACACCATATATTTT
CDR3aa: CATSRDGGFGNTIYF

v_gene: TRBV28
d_gene: -
abundance: -
j_gene: TRBJ2-7
CDR3nt: TGTGCCAGCACTCCTCTCGGGACTTCTCACTACGAGCAGTACTTC
CDR3aa: CASTPLGTSHYEQYF

v_gene: TRBV29-1
d_gene: TRBD1
abundance: -
j_gene: TRBJ1-1
CDR3nt: TGCAGCGTTGGGGGATGGGACAGGGGGAAGAACACTGAAGCTTTCTTT
CDR3aa: CSVGGWDRGKNTEAFF

v_gene: TRBV25-1
d_gene: TRBD1
abundance: few
j_gene: TRBJ2-4
CDR3nt: TGTGCCAGCGGAGAACAGGGGTCCAAAAACATTCAGTACTTC
CDR3aa: CASGEQGSKNIQYF

v_gene: TRBV4-3
d_gene: -
abundance: -
j_gene: TRBJ1-3
CDR3nt: TGCGCCAGCAGCCTCTCGGTCTCTGGAAACACCATATATTTT
CDR3aa: CASSLSVSGNTIYF

v_gene: TRBV5-6
d_gene: -
abundance: -
j_gene: TRBJ2-1
CDR3nt: TGTGCCAGCAGCTTGCGGCTAGCGACCTCCTACAATGAGCAGTTCTTC
CDR3aa: CASSLRLATSYNEQFF

v_gene: TRBV15
d_gene: TRBD2
abundance: once
j_gene: TRBJ2-1
CDR3nt: TGTGCCACCAGCAGGGCTAGCGGGAGGGGTTACAATGAGCAGTTCTTC
CDR3aa: CATSRASGRGYNEQFF

v_gene: TRBV14
d_gene: -
abundance: -
j_gene: TRBJ2-3
CDR3nt: TGTGCCAGCAGCCCGTCGACAACTAGCACAGATACGCAGTATTTT
CDR3aa: CASSPSTTSTDTQYF

v_gene: TRBV18
d_gene: -
abundance: -
j_gene: TRBJ1-2
CDR3nt: TGTGCCAGCTCACCAAACCTGAGATATGGCTACACCTTC
CDR3aa: CASSPNLRYGYTF